This TCR beta chain is from a study of CXCR3-negative and CXCR3-positive naive CD8 T cells. With UMI labels, 5' RACE was used to prepare the TRB cDNA libraries. From its re-call of the 5' RACE reads, TCRdb lists each CDR3 protein once, without DNA. Its table lists about 84,000 distinct CDR3 sequences. The CDR3 length is 13 residues. Per germline, CDR1 MNHEY and CDR2 SVGAGI. Study results and limitations: Cryopreserved cells partially lost CXCR3 expression, and fresh PBMCs were used in most assays. Comparison of naive cells showed more hydrophobic TRB CDR3s in CXCR3-positive than in CXCR3-negative naive cells.

Of note for this clonotype: The antigen is unknown.

Naive CD8+ T cells showed CD45RO-CCR7+CD27+CD95-. This sequence joins TRBV6-5 and TRBJ1-2; TCRdb calls TRBD1, which cannot be checked without DNA. Sequencing input: naive CXCR3+ CD8+ T cells from blood. Subset denoted: CD45RO-CCR7+CD27+CD95- naive CD8+ T cells expressing CXCR3 (TNR3+). The clonotype comes from a human donor in good health. Some clones in this sample may be carry-over from other donors' samples. The CDR3 here is CASSPQPGGGYTF.